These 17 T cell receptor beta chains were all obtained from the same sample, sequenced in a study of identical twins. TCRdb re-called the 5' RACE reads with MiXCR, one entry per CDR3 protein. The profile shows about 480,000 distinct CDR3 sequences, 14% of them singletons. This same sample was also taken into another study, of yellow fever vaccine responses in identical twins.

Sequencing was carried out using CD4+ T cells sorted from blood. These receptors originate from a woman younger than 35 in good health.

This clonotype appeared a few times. As DNA, the CDR3 is TGTGCCAGCAGCTCCATCCGGGAGACCCAGTACTTC. As protein: CASSSIRETQYF. V and J are TRBV7-2 and TRBJ2-5; D is unresolved. Trimming shortened V by 4 bases and J by 5 bases, and 8 bases separated the two germline ends. CDR1 SGHTA and CDR2 FQGNSA come from the germline V gene. CDR3 length: 12 residues.

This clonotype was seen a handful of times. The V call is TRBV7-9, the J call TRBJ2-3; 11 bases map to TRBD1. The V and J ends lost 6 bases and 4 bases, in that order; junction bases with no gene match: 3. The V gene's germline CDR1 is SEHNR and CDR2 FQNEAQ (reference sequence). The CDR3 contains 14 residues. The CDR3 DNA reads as TGTGCCAGCAGGGACAGGGGGCGAGCAGATACGCAGTATTTT. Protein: CASRDRGRADTQYF.

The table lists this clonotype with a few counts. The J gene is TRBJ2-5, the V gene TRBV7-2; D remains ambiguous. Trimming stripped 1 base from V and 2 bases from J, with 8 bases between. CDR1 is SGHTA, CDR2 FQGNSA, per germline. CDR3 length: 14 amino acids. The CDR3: CASSLVRQQETQYF. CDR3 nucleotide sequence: TGTGCCAGCAGCTTAGTCCGGCAGCAAGAGACCCAGTACTTC.

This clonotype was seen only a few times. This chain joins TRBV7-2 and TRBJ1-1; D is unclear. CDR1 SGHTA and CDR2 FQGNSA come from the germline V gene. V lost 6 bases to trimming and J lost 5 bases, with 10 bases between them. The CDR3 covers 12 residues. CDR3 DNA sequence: TGTGCCAGCAGTCAATTTTTAACTGAAGCTTTCTTT. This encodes CASSQFLTEAFF.

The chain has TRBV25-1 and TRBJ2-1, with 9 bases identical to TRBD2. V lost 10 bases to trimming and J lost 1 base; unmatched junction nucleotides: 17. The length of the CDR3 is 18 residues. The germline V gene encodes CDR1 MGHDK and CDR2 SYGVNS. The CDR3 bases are TGTGCCACCAGCGGGGGTAGCGGGAGTGTTGGGTCCTACAATGAGCAGTTCTTC. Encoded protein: CATSGGSGSVGSYNEQFF.

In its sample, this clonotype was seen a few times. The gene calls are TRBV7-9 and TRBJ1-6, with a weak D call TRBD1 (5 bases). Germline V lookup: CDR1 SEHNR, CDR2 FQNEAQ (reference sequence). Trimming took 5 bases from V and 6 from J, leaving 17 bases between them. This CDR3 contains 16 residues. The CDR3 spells CASSHQRGGLNSPLHF. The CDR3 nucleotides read TGTGCCAGCAGCCATCAGCGGGGCGGGCTTAATTCACCCCTCCACTTT.

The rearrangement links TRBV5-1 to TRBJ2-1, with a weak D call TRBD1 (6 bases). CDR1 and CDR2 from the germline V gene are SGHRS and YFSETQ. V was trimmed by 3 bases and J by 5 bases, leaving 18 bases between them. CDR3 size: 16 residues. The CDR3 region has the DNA TGCGCCAGCAGCTCGAATACAGGGAGTGGGCACAATGAGCAGTTCTTC. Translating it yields CASSSNTGSGHNEQFF.

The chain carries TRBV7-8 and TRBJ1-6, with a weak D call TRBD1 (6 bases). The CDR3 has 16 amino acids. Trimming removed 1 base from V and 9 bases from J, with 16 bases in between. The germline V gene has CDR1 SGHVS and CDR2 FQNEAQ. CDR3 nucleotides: TGTGCCAGCAGCTTAGGGGTGCGGAGGGGGGTTTCACCCCTCCACTTT. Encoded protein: CASSLGVRRGVSPLHF. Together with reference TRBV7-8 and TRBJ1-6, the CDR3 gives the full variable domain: GAGVSQSPRYKVAKRGQDVALRCDPISGHVSLFWYQQALGQGPEFLTYFQNEAQLDKSGLPSDRFFAERPEGSVSTLKIQRTQQEDSAVYLCASSLGVRRGVSPLHFGNGTRLTVT.

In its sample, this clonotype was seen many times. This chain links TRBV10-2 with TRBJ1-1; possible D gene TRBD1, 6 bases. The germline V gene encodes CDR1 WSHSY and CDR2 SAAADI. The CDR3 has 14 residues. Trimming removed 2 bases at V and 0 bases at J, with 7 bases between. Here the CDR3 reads CASSETGLNTEAFF. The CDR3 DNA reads TGCGCCAGCAGTGAGACAGGGCTGAACACTGAAGCTTTCTTT.

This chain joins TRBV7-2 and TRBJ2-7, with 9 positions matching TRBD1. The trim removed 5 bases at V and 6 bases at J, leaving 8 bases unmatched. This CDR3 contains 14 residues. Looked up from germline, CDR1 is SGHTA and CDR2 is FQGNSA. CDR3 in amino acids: CASSLLQGAGEQYF. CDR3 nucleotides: TGTGCCAGCAGCCTATTACAGGGGGCTGGCGAGCAGTACTTC. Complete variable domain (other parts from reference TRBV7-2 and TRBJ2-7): GAGVSQSPSNKVTEKGKDVELRCDPISGHTALYWYRQSLGQGLEFLIYFQGNSAPDKSGLPSDRFSAERTGGSVSTLTIQRTQQEDSAVYLCASSLLQGAGEQYFGPGTRLTVT.

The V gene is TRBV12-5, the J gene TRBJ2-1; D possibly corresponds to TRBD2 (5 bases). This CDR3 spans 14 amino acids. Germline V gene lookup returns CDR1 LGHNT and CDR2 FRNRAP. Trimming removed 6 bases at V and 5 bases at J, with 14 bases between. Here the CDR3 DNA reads TGTGCTAGTGGGCCGGGATTTCCTAACAATGAGCAGTTCTTC. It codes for CASGPGFPNNEQFF.

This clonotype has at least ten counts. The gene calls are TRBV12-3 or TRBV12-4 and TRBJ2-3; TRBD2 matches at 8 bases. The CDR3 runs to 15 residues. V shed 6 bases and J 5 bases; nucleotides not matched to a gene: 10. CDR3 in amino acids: CASRVTGGRVDTQYF. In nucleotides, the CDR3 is TGTGCCAGCAGAGTCACGGGGGGGCGGGTAGATACGCAGTATTTT.

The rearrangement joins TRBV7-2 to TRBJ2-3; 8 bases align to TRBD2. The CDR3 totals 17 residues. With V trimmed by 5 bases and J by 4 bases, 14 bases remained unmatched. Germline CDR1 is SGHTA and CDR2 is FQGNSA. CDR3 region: CASSHVTGGRRPDTQYF. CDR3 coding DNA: TGTGCCAGCAGCCACGTTACCGGCGGGAGGCGCCCAGATACGCAGTATTTT.

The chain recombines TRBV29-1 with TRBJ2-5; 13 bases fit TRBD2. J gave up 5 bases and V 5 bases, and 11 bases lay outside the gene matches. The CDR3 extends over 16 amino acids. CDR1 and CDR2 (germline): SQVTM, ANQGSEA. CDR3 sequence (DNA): TGCAGCGTTTCCCTACTAGCGGGAGGGCCCGGGGAGACCCAGTACTTC. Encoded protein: CSVSLLAGGPGETQYF.

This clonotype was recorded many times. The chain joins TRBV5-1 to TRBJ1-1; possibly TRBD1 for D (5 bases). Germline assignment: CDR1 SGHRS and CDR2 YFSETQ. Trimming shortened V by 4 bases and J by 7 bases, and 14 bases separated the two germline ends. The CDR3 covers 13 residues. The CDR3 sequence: CASSGGLVDEAFF. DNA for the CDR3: TGCGCCAGCAGCGGGGGTCTGGTGGATGAAGCTTTCTTT.

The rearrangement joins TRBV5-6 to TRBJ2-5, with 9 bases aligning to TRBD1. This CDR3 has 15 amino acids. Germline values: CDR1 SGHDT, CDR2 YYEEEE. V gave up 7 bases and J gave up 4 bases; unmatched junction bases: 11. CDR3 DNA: TGTGCCAGCCAACCCAGGACAGGGGTTAGAGAGACCCAGTACTTC. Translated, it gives CASQPRTGVRETQYF.

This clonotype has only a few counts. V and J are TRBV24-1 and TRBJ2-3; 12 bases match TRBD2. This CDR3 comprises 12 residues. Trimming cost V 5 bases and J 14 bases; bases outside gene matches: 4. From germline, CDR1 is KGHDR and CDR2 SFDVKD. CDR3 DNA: TGTGCCACCAGTGGAACTAGCGGGGGGACGTATTTT. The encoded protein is CATSGTSGGTYF.